One sample yielded the 29 T cell receptor beta chains listed below, sequenced in a study of early T cells in non-severe SARS-CoV-2 infection. TCRdb called the 5' RACE reads again in MiXCR, with one record for every CDR3 protein. The sample holds 55,000 to 70,000 distinct CDR3 sequences, around 6% seen once. The sequencing sample was made of whole blood. The receptors come from an adult who was a healthcare worker with PCR-confirmed SARS-CoV-2 infection or an uninfected control (not recorded which).

J is TRBJ1-1 and V is TRBV3-1, with TRBD1 as a possible D gene (5 bases). V gave up 4 bases and J gave up 2 bases, with 17 bases separating them. CDR1 and CDR2 (germline): LGHDT, YNNKEL (reference sequence). This CDR3 spans 16 amino acids. In DNA form, the CDR3 reads TGTGCCAGCAGCCCCTCCGGGGCCAGACCTAACACTGAAGCTTTCTTT. Encoded protein: CASSPSGARPNTEAFF.

This clonotype was counted at least ten times. The genes are TRBV29-1 and TRBJ2-7; tentative D call: TRBD1 (6 bases). Germline loops: CDR1 SQVTM, CDR2 ANQGSEA. V lost 4 bases to trimming and J lost 4 bases, with 14 bases between them. The CDR3 sequence is 13 residues long. CDR3 DNA sequence: TGCAGCGTTGCACAGGGCTTAAATTACGAGCAGTACTTC. It translates to CSVAQGLNYEQYF.

The DNA for the CDR3 is TGCGCCAGCAGTCCGGGTTGGGGAGGGTCCTACAATGAGCAGTTCTTC. The encoded protein is CASSPGWGGSYNEQFF. This sequence joins TRBV10-1 and TRBJ2-1, with 7 nucleotides matching TRBD2. Per the germline V gene, CDR1 is WNHNN and CDR2 is SYGVQD (reference sequence). The CDR3 totals 16 residues. Losses at the gene ends were 5 bases for V and 1 base for J; bases not matched to a gene: 8.

This clonotype was recorded at least ten times. V is TRBV28 and J is TRBJ1-5; maybe TRBD1 (6 bases). CDR1 is MDHEN and CDR2 is SYDVKM in the germline V gene. The CDR3 has 14 amino acids. The V end was cut by 7 bases, the J end by 3 bases, with 13 bases between. The DNA of the CDR3 is TGTGCCAGCAACAGCCCAGGGGTCAATCAGCCCCAGCATTTT. It translates to CASNSPGVNQPQHF.

This clonotype was seen repeatedly, ten times or more. The chain carries TRBV4-1 and TRBJ2-1; 8 bases align to TRBD2. The junction had 11 bases not matched to a gene; V was cut back by 0 bases and J by 4 bases. This CDR3 is built from 18 residues. The germline V gene encodes CDR1 MGHRA and CDR2 YSYEKL. CDR3 bases: TGCGCCAGCAGCCAAGATACTAGAGCGGGAGCTTCGTACAATGAGCAGTTCTTC. Encoded protein: CASSQDTRAGASYNEQFF.

This clonotype has a count of ten or more. This chain uses TRBV13 with TRBJ2-6; TRBD1 matches at 9 bases. The CDR3 runs 17 residues. CDR1 is PRHDT, CDR2 FYEKMQ, per germline (reference sequence). V lost 5 bases, J lost 2 bases, and 7 bases stayed unmatched. In DNA form, the CDR3 reads TGTGCCAGCAGCAACGGACAGGGGCCTCCTGGGGCCAACGTCCTGACTTTC. Its protein is CASSNGQGPPGANVLTF.

This clonotype was counted ten times or more. This sequence joins TRBV19 and TRBJ2-3; D uncertain. The CDR3 length is 15 residues. V was shortened by 3 bases and J by 3 bases, with 13 bases between the two germline ends. The germline V gene encodes CDR1 LNHDA and CDR2 SQIVND (reference sequence). The CDR3 DNA is TGTGCCAGTAGTATCGGACGGGTCGCTACAGATACGCAGTATTTT. Its translation: CASSIGRVATDTQYF.

This clonotype occurred many times. The chain links TRBV24-1 to TRBJ2-7; 10 nucleotides line up with TRBD1. V was clipped by 6 bases and J by 2 bases; unmatched bases: 3. From germline, CDR1 is KGHDR and CDR2 SFDVKD. The CDR3 extends over 14 amino acids. The CDR3 sequence: CATSPGQGPYEQYF. The CDR3 DNA follows: TGTGCCACCAGTCCGGGACAGGGGCCCTACGAGCAGTACTTC.

Many counts were recorded for this clonotype. V gene TRBV20-1 combines with J gene TRBJ2-7; weak D call: TRBD1 (5 bases). V dropped 6 bases and J dropped 2 bases, with 20 bases sitting between them. Germline V lookup: CDR1 DFQATT, CDR2 SNEGSKA (reference sequence). The CDR3 sequence is 15 residues long. The CDR3 loop is CSAKKGSVGPYEQYF. In nucleotides, the CDR3 is TGCAGTGCCAAGAAGGGCTCCGTGGGGCCCTACGAGCAGTACTTC.

This clonotype was counted ten times or more. This chain joins TRBV7-6 and TRBJ2-5; D ambiguous. With 5 bases removed from V and 2 bases from J, the gap between germline ends came to 6 bases. This CDR3 contains 12 residues. CDR1 and CDR2 (germline): SGHVS, FNYEAQ. CDR3 DNA: TGTGCCAGCAGCCCCCTACAAGAGACCCAGTACTTC. It yields the protein CASSPLQETQYF.

This chain joins TRBV20-1 and TRBJ1-5; 7 bases are a match to TRBD1. Unmatched junction bases numbered 7, after V lost 5 bases and J lost 3 bases. Per germline, CDR1 DFQATT and CDR2 SNEGSKA (reference sequence). This CDR3 is built from 14 residues. The CDR3: CSARSGTDNQPQHF. The CDR3 DNA is TGCAGTGCTCGATCCGGGACAGACAATCAGCCCCAGCATTTT.

This clonotype was picked up many times. The V gene is TRBV20-1, the J gene TRBJ2-2; D is perhaps TRBD1 (6 bases). The germline V gene has CDR1 DFQATT and CDR2 SNEGSKA (reference sequence). The CDR3 loop spans 14 amino acids. V lost 3 bases and J lost 5, with 13 bases in between. CDR3 region: CSASLGQGTGELFF. In DNA form, the CDR3 reads TGCAGTGCTAGTTTGGGACAAGGGACCGGGGAGCTGTTTTTT.

The chain recombines TRBV20-1 with TRBJ2-1; 10 bases fit TRBD2. CDR3 length: 14 residues. The J segment lost 7 bases and the V segment lost 3 bases, leaving 6 bases of the junction unmatched. From germline, CDR1 is DFQATT and CDR2 SNEGSKA (reference sequence). The CDR3 here is CSASPSGRTNEQFF. Here the CDR3 DNA reads TGCAGTGCTAGTCCTAGCGGGAGAACGAATGAGCAGTTCTTC.

This sequence joins TRBV12-3 or TRBV12-4 and TRBJ2-7, with D possibly TRBD1 on 6 matching bases. Trimming removed 4 bases from V and 2 bases from J, with 21 bases in between. The CDR3 sequence is 17 residues long. The CDR3 region is CASSSEYPGTPAYEQYF. In nucleotides, the CDR3 is TGTGCCAGCAGTTCCGAATATCCGGGGACACCGGCCTACGAGCAGTACTTC.

This clonotype was seen many times. The J gene is TRBJ1-2, the V gene TRBV6-5; the D gene is possibly TRBD1 (6 bases). V shed 3 bases and J shed 5 bases, with 13 bases lying between them. This CDR3 has 14 amino acids. Per the germline V gene, CDR1 is MNHEY and CDR2 is SVGAGI. The CDR3 DNA is TGTGCCAGCAGTTATTCCCTACAGGGTTATGGCTACACCTTC. Protein sequence: CASSYSLQGYGYTF.

The sample holds a few counts of this clonotype. The V and J genes are TRBV2 and TRBJ1-1; no reliable D call. Germline loops: CDR1 SNHLY, CDR2 FYNNEI. Trimming stripped 6 bases from V and 10 bases from J, with 12 bases between. This CDR3 has 11 residues. The CDR3 DNA reads as TGTGCCAGCAGAGGCACAGTGACAGCTTTCTTT. Translated: CASRGTVTAFF. The full variable domain, with the rest looked up from reference TRBV2 and TRBJ1-1, is EPEVTQTPSHQVTQMGQEVILRCVPISNHLYFYWYRQILGQKVEFLVSFYNNEISEKSEIFDDQFSVERPDGSNFTLKIRSTKLEDSAMYFCASRGTVTAFFGQGTRLTVV.

This clonotype was seen repeatedly, ten times or more. The chain employs TRBV7-2 and TRBJ1-4; the match to TRBD1 covers 8 bases. The germline V gene encodes CDR1 SGHTA and CDR2 FQGNSA. The length of the CDR3 is 13 residues. The junction had 2 bases not matched to a gene; V was cut back by 4 bases and J by 7 bases. The CDR3 nucleotides read TGTGCCAGCAGCTCGGGACAGGTTGAAAAACTGTTTTTT. Translation gives CASSSGQVEKLFF. The whole variable domain, remainder taken from reference TRBV7-2 and TRBJ1-4, is GAGVSQSPSNKVTEKGKDVELRCDPISGHTALYWYRQSLGQGLEFLIYFQGNSAPDKSGLPSDRFSAERTGGSVSTLTIQRTQQEDSAVYLCASSSGQVEKLFFGSGTQLSVL.

Many counts were recorded for this clonotype. At one end the junction does not follow the germline gene, possibly because of a read error. The J gene is TRBJ2-1, the V gene TRBV7-7; TRBD1 is a possible D gene (6 bases). Germline CDR1 SSHAT, CDR2 FNYEAQ (reference sequence). This CDR3 is built from 13 residues. The CDR3 protein is CASSKGQNNEQFF. The DNA for the CDR3 is TGTGCTAGCAGTAAAGGACAGAACAATGAGCAGTTCTTC.

The gene calls are TRBV6-2 or TRBV6-3 and TRBJ2-7, with D uncertain. The germline gives CDR1 MNHEY, CDR2 SVGEGT. V was cut by 5 bases and J by 6 bases, with 17 bases left in between. The CDR3 length is 14 residues. CDR3 sequence (DNA): TGTGCCAGCAGTACCTCCGGTTTAGGAACCGAGCAGTACTTC. Its protein product is CASSTSGLGTEQYF.

This clonotype was observed at least ten times. This chain links TRBV6-1 with TRBJ1-1, with TRBD1 matching over 7 bases. The germline gives CDR1 MNHNS, CDR2 SASEGT. The CDR3 is made up of 14 amino acids. V dropped 6 bases and J dropped 3; count of bases not matched to a gene: 7. In DNA form, the CDR3 reads TGTGCCAGCAGGAGGAGGGGGCCGGACACTGAAGCTTTCTTT. Residues: CASRRRGPDTEAFF.

This clonotype was seen repeatedly, ten times or more. V is TRBV7-6 and J is TRBJ2-3; D unclear. V lost 2 bases to trimming and J lost 0 bases, with 6 bases between them. CDR1 SGHVS and CDR2 FNYEAQ come from the germline V gene. The CDR3 has 14 residues. CDR3 in DNA: TGTGCCAGCAGCTTATCAGCTAGCACAGATACGCAGTATTTT. Translated: CASSLSASTDTQYF.

The table lists this clonotype with many counts. The chain recombines TRBV24-1 with TRBJ2-1; TRBD2 matches at 7 bases. With 1 base clipped from V and 6 bases from J, the junction kept 8 bases outside the gene matches. Germline V CDR1 and CDR2: KGHDR, SFDVKD. The CDR3 sequence is 16 residues long. The CDR3 here is CATSDFPSGTRNEQFF. The CDR3 DNA reads as TGTGCCACCAGTGATTTTCCGAGCGGGACGCGCAATGAGCAGTTCTTC.

The gene calls are TRBV20-1 and TRBJ2-1; no definite D call. The CDR3 is made up of 12 amino acids. The ends were cut back, 0 bases at V and 5 bases at J, with 5 bases in the middle. The V gene's germline CDR1 is DFQATT and CDR2 SNEGSKA (reference sequence). This CDR3 is CSARDGDNEQFF. In nucleotides, the CDR3 is TGCAGTGCTAGAGATGGGGACAATGAGCAGTTCTTC.

This clonotype was detected ten times or more. The chain couples TRBV10-2 to TRBJ2-3; 13 bases line up with TRBD2. This CDR3 is 17 amino acids long. J was trimmed by 1 base and V by 6 bases; bases with no gene match: 7. From germline, CDR1 is WSHSY and CDR2 SAAADI. The CDR3 region has the DNA TGCGCCAGCAGCGCCCGGACTAGCGGGAGTCGCACAGATACGCAGTATTTT. Residues: CASSARTSGSRTDTQYF.

This clonotype was counted many times. The chain carries TRBV5-1 and TRBJ2-7; D gene uncertain. The V gene's germline CDR1 is SGHRS and CDR2 YFSETQ. The CDR3 is 15 amino acids. V was shortened by 0 bases and J by 5 bases, with 15 bases between the two germline ends. CDR3 amino acids: CASSLGTSILHEQYF. Written as DNA, the CDR3 is TGCGCCAGCAGCTTGGGGACCTCCATACTCCACGAGCAGTACTTC.

This clonotype has only a few counts. The chain recombines TRBV6-6 with TRBJ1-2; D is undetermined. Per the germline V gene, CDR1 is MNHNY and CDR2 is SVGAGI (reference sequence). The ends were cut back, 2 bases at V and 2 bases at J, with 9 bases in the middle. The CDR3 has 14 residues. The CDR3 loop reads CASSYGETNYGYTF. As DNA, the CDR3 is TGTGCCAGCAGTTACGGCGAAACCAACTATGGCTACACCTTC.

This clonotype was seen a few times. The chain joins TRBV7-9 to TRBJ2-7, with D possibly being TRBD1 (5 bases). The CDR3 runs to 14 residues. Trimming cost V 3 bases and J 2 bases, with 11 bases left between them. Germline CDR1 SEHNR, CDR2 FQNEAQ (reference sequence). The CDR3 DNA is TGTGCCAGCAGCTTCCTCAGGGTACCCTACGAGCAGTACTTC. Amino acid sequence: CASSFLRVPYEQYF.

This clonotype was detected ten times or more. The chain joins TRBV7-2 to TRBJ1-1; D not certain. CDR1 is SGHTA, CDR2 FQGNSA, per germline. The CDR3 is 14 residues long. Trimming pared 6 bases from V and 1 base from J, leaving 12 bases between. The CDR3 reads CASRFSAGNTEAFF. In DNA form, the CDR3 reads TGTGCCAGCAGATTCTCTGCAGGGAACACTGAAGCTTTCTTT.

This clonotype was found many times. The J gene is TRBJ1-5, the V gene TRBV7-2; no firm D call. CDR1 is SGHTA and CDR2 is FQGNSA in the germline V gene. CDR3 size: 12 residues. V lost 3 bases and J 4 bases, leaving 4 bases between the germline ends. The CDR3 protein is CASSFWNQPQHF. In DNA, the CDR3 is TGTGCCAGCAGCTTCTGGAATCAGCCCCAGCATTTT.